The 21 T cell receptor beta chains reported below all come from one sample, sequenced in a study of cytomegalovirus exposure and HLA in healthy donors. A multiplex PCR was run with 60 Vbeta primers and 13 Jbeta primers. Clones were sequenced by immunoSEQ multiplex PCR, and TCRdb holds only the in-frame ones, with some missing. The table has around 150,000 clones, approximately 80% seen once. The sequencing sample was made of PBMCs. These receptors were taken from a woman aged 40 to 55 in good health and CMV-seropositive.

The CDR3 sequence is CASSHDRENQPQHF. In DNA, the CDR3 is TGTGCCAGCAGCCATGACAGGGAGAATCAGCCCCAGCATTTT. The V call is TRBV4-2, the J call TRBJ1-5; 7 nucleotides line up with TRBD1. V was clipped by 3 bases and J by 4 bases; unmatched bases: 3. There are 14 residues in the CDR3. The V gene's germline CDR1 is LGHNA and CDR2 YNFKEQ.

The genes are TRBV28 and TRBJ2-1, with 7 positions matching TRBD1. CDR1 and CDR2 (germline): MDHEN, SYDVKM. The CDR3 is 15 amino acids. The junction had 15 bases not matched to a gene; V was cut back by 2 bases and J by 14 bases. The CDR3 DNA reads as TGTGCCAGCAGTTTAGAGGGGGCTACTAGGGGATGGGAGTTCTTC. Protein product: CASSLEGATRGWEFF.

The genes are TRBV19 and TRBJ2-3; 10 bases align to TRBD2. CDR1 is LNHDA, CDR2 SQIVND, per germline (reference sequence). J was trimmed by 2 bases and V by 5 bases; bases with no gene match: 13. The CDR3 is 18 amino acids. Here the CDR3 reads CASSLRLASGGYTDTQYF. CDR3 nucleotides: TGTGCCAGTAGTCTCCGACTAGCTAGCGGGGGATACACAGATACGCAGTATTTT.

A single count supports this clone. This chain links TRBV5-5 with TRBJ2-4; 7 bases line up with TRBD2. Germline V gives CDR1 SGHKS, CDR2 YYEKEE (reference sequence). The CDR3 sequence is 17 residues long. After removal of 1 base from V and 7 bases from J, the junction contained 14 bases not matched to a gene. The DNA of the CDR3 is TGTGCCAGCAGCTTGTTCGGTGGGGGGGAAACTTGGAACATTCAGTACTTC. Translation: CASSLFGGGETWNIQYF.

The rearrangement joins TRBV5-4 to TRBJ2-1; 8 bases line up with TRBD2. Per germline, CDR1 SGHNT and CDR2 YYREEE (reference sequence). V trimming: 0 bases; J trimming: 6 bases; junction bases outside the gene matches: 5. This CDR3 spans 15 amino acids. DNA for the CDR3: TGTGCCAGCAGCTTGGAGGGGAGCGGGAGCAATGAGCAGTTCTTC. It codes for CASSLEGSGSNEQFF.

V is TRBV14 and J is TRBJ1-6; D unclear. The germline CDR1 and CDR2 sequences are SGHDN and FVKESK. CDR3 length equals 15 residues. With 4 bases removed from V and 6 bases from J, the gap between germline ends came to 13 bases. The CDR3 DNA sequence: TGTGCCAGCAGCCTCGTAGGGAGAGGTAATTCACCCCTCCACTTT. Protein: CASSLVGRGNSPLHF.

The rearrangement links TRBV9 to TRBJ1-5, with 9 bases aligning to TRBD1. CDR1 SGDLS and CDR2 YYNGEE come from the germline V gene. The CDR3 length is 16 residues. V shed 4 bases and J 4 bases; nucleotides not matched to a gene: 9. CDR3: CASSLTDRGPNQPQHF. Written as DNA, the CDR3 is TGTGCCAGCAGCCTGACGGACAGGGGCCCTAATCAGCCCCAGCATTTT.

The J gene is TRBJ1-4, the V gene TRBV19, with 9 bases identical to TRBD1. V was clipped by 9 bases and J by 10 bases; unmatched bases: 6. The CDR3 runs to 12 residues. Germline loops: CDR1 LNHDA, CDR2 SQIVND (reference sequence). CDR3 sequence: CASRQGEGKLFF. CDR3 DNA: TGTGCCAGCCGACAGGGGGAAGGAAAACTGTTTTTT. Drawing the rest from reference TRBV19 and TRBJ1-4, the complete variable domain is DGGITQSPKYLFRKEGQNVTLSCEQNLNHDAMYWYRQDPGQGLRLIYYSQIVNDFQKGDIAEGYSVSREKKESFPLTVTSAQKNPTAFYLCASRQGEGKLFFGSGTQLSVL.

The J gene is TRBJ1-4, the V gene TRBV7-6; TRBD1 aligns across 7 bases. Germline CDR1 and CDR2: SGHVS and FNYEAQ. The V and J ends lost 5 bases and 5 bases, in that order; junction bases with no gene match: 8. This CDR3 contains 15 residues. The CDR3: CASSNTDRLNEKLFF. CDR3 coding DNA: TGTGCCAGCAGCAACACGGACAGGCTAAATGAAAAACTGTTTTTT.

The V call is TRBV2, the J call TRBJ2-5, with D unresolved. V was clipped by 5 bases and J by 4 bases, with 17 bases between them. The CDR3 is made up of 15 amino acids. CDR1 is SNHLY, CDR2 FYNNEI, per germline. The CDR3, as DNA: TGTGCCAGCAGTAACGCCGGAGTCGAGTTAGAGACCCAGTACTTC. Translation gives CASSNAGVELETQYF.

The rearrangement joins TRBV28 to TRBJ2-6; TRBD1 agrees at 7 bases. V was pared by 5 bases and J by 3 bases, with 7 bases of the junction left unmatched. Germline assignment: CDR1 MDHEN and CDR2 SYDVKM. The CDR3 runs 16 residues. The CDR3 spells CASSQPQGSGANVLTF. CDR3 nucleotide sequence: TGTGCCAGCAGTCAACCACAGGGGAGTGGGGCCAACGTCCTGACTTTC.

The chain carries TRBV7-7 and TRBJ2-1, with TRBD2 matching over 8 bases. Trimming removed 5 bases from V and 5 bases from J; junction bases left unmatched: 8. The CDR3 loop spans 15 amino acids. Germline V gene data show CDR1 as SSHAT and CDR2 as FNYEAQ (reference sequence). The CDR3 is CASSLSGTTNNEQFF. The CDR3 DNA is TGTGCCAGCAGCCTTAGCGGGACTACTAACAATGAGCAGTTCTTC.

This chain links TRBV27 with TRBJ2-7; 8 bases match TRBD2. The ends lost 5 bases at V and 0 bases at J; junction bases unmatched: 6. Germline values: CDR1 MNHEY, CDR2 SMNVEV (reference sequence). CDR3 size: 15 residues. The CDR3 DNA follows: TGTGCCAGCAGTACGAGCGGGAGACGCTCCTACGAGCAGTACTTC. Encoded protein: CASSTSGRRSYEQYF.

The rearrangement uses TRBV27 and TRBJ1-5; TRBD1 matches 8 bases. The germline gives CDR1 MNHEY, CDR2 SMNVEV (reference sequence). After removal of 6 bases from V and 5 bases from J, the junction contained 6 bases not matched to a gene. This CDR3 has 14 residues. The chain's CDR3 is CASRAGTGYQPQHF. The CDR3 nucleotides are TGTGCCAGCAGGGCCGGGACAGGCTATCAGCCCCAGCATTTT.

This chain links TRBV6-6 with TRBJ2-7, with TRBD2 identical over 7 bases. Germline V gene data show CDR1 as MNHNY and CDR2 as SVGAGI (reference sequence). V shed 2 bases and J 2 bases; nucleotides not matched to a gene: 3. The CDR3 consists of 14 residues. The CDR3 sequence: CASSYDRGAYEQYF. CDR3 nucleotide sequence: TGTGCCAGCAGTTACGATCGGGGGGCCTACGAGCAGTACTTC.

This clone was seen a single time. V and J are TRBV27 and TRBJ1-2, with D tentatively TRBD1 (5 bases). Germline-derived CDR1 and CDR2 are MNHEY and SMNVEV (reference sequence). Between the trimmed V and J ends, which lost 5 bases and 2 bases, there was a span of 12 bases. CDR3 length equals 14 residues. CDR3 DNA: TGTGCCAGCAGTCCCGGGGGGGGGAACTATGGCTACACCTTC. Translation gives CASSPGGGNYGYTF.

The chain links TRBV5-1 to TRBJ1-3, with D unclear. Trimming removed 4 bases at V and 2 bases at J, with 13 bases between. Germline V gene lookup returns CDR1 SGHRS and CDR2 YFSETQ. The CDR3 extends over 15 amino acids. CDR3 residues: CASSEGRSAGNTIYF. As DNA, the CDR3 is TGCGCCAGCAGCGAGGGAAGATCCGCTGGAAACACCATATATTTT.

This clone was counted many times. The rearrangement joins TRBV6-1 to TRBJ2-7; 7 bases match TRBD1. The CDR3 is 16 residues long. Germline CDR1 MNHNS, CDR2 SASEGT. V lost 1 base to trimming and J lost 0 bases; unmatched junction nucleotides: 6. As DNA, the CDR3 is TGTGCCAGCAGTGAAGAAGTCGGGACAGTCTCCTACGAGCAGTACTTC. The encoded protein is CASSEEVGTVSYEQYF.

The rearrangement uses TRBV14 and TRBJ2-1, with TRBD2 matching over 8 bases. After removal of 9 bases from V and 7 bases from J, the junction contained 11 bases not matched to a gene. Germline V gene data show CDR1 as SGHDN and CDR2 as FVKESK. The CDR3 contains 14 residues. CDR3 nucleotides: TGTGCCAGTCTTCCAGGGCGGGGGGCAAATGAGCAGTTCTTC. As protein: CASLPGRGANEQFF.

The genes are TRBV6-5 and TRBJ2-6, with 8 bases that match TRBD1. V dropped 8 bases and J dropped 0; count of bases not matched to a gene: 3. The CDR3 length is 15 residues. The germline CDR1 and CDR2 sequences are MNHEY and SVGAGI. The CDR3 protein is CASDRGPSGANVLTF. DNA of the CDR3: TGTGCCAGCGACAGGGGCCCCTCTGGGGCCAACGTCCTGACTTTC.

This clone was counted a single time. The chain recombines TRBV6-9 with TRBJ1-6; TRBD1 matches 12 bases. The germline V gene has CDR1 MNHGY and CDR2 SVAAGI. The CDR3 is 20 amino acids. With 3 bases clipped from V and 4 bases from J, the junction kept 13 bases outside the gene matches. The CDR3 reads CASSYFGDRGRNPYNSPLHF. In DNA, the CDR3 is TGTGCCAGCAGTTACTTTGGGGACAGGGGGCGGAACCCATATAATTCACCCCTCCACTTT.